These 8 T cell receptor beta chains originate from one sample sequenced in a study of OX40 agonist ivuxolimab in advanced cancers. This table comes from immunoSEQ multiplex PCR, and its TCRdb copy is limited to in-frame clones, with some not included. The sample holds around 56,000 clones; roughly 82% are singletons and the top ten take roughly 3.7%. The input for sequencing was CD4+ or CD8+ T cells sorted from blood, taken in a trial of the OX40 agonist ivuxolimab. The source is an adult with an advanced solid tumor such as melanoma, head and neck, liver or kidney cancer.

The chain carries TRBV7-8 and TRBJ1-3; D not resolved. Trimming pared 5 bases from V and 4 bases from J, leaving 15 bases between. CDR1 is SGHVS, CDR2 FQNEAQ, per germline. The CDR3 is 15 amino acids. The CDR3 DNA follows: TGTGCCAGCAGCCTTCAGCCAAGGGTGGGAAACACCATATATTTT. Encoded protein: CASSLQPRVGNTIYF.

The gene calls are TRBV2 and TRBJ1-5; tentative D call: TRBD1 (5 bases). V was pared by 7 bases and J by 0 bases, with 10 bases between. CDR1 is SNHLY and CDR2 is FYNNEI in the germline V gene. This CDR3 has 14 amino acids. In DNA, the CDR3 is TGTGCCAGCATGGCAGGGTATAGCAATCAGCCCCAGCATTTT. As protein: CASMAGYSNQPQHF.

The chain joins TRBV7-9 to TRBJ2-5; D unresolved. Trimming removed 1 base from V and 5 bases from J, with 11 bases in between. The CDR3 totals 14 residues. Germline V gene data show CDR1 as SEHNR and CDR2 as FQNEAQ (reference sequence). The CDR3 spells CASSLGLVRETQYF. DNA of the CDR3: TGTGCCAGCAGCTTAGGTCTAGTCCGGGAGACCCAGTACTTC.

The chain combines TRBV11-2 with TRBJ1-5; no clear D. V was cut by 5 bases and J by 2 bases, with 7 bases left in between. The CDR3 is 13 amino acids. Germline V gives CDR1 SGHAT, CDR2 FQNNGV. The CDR3 here is CASSLPGNQPQHF. The CDR3 nucleotides read TGTGCCAGCAGCCTCCCGGGCAATCAGCCCCAGCATTTT.

The rearrangement uses TRBV11-2 and TRBJ2-3; weak D call: TRBD2 (5 bases). The CDR3 is made up of 15 amino acids. The V gene lost 5 bases and the J gene lost 6 bases, with 18 bases spanning the gap. Per germline, CDR1 SGHAT and CDR2 FQNNGV. The CDR3 loop is CASSRLSPSSDTQYF. The CDR3 DNA follows: TGTGCCAGCAGCCGATTATCTCCTAGCTCGGATACGCAGTATTTT.

The CDR3 DNA sequence: TGCGCCAGCAGCTTTCTTGGGAACAGTTTGAACACTGAAGCTTTCTTT. Translated: CASSFLGNSLNTEAFF. V and J are TRBV5-1 and TRBJ1-1; D not certain. With 2 bases removed from V and 0 bases from J, the gap between germline ends came to 14 bases. The CDR3 is made up of 16 amino acids. Germline V gene data show CDR1 as SGHRS and CDR2 as YFSETQ.

The chain combines TRBV2 with TRBJ2-5; D remains ambiguous. The CDR3 consists of 11 residues. With 10 bases removed from V and 5 bases from J, the gap between germline ends came to 11 bases. CDR1 and CDR2 from the germline V gene are SNHLY and FYNNEI. The CDR3 loop reads CATTFSETQYF. The CDR3 nucleotides read TGTGCCACCACCTTCAGCGAGACCCAGTACTTC.

This clone was detected once. The chain uses TRBV27 and TRBJ2-3; a possible D gene is TRBD2 (6 bases). V shed 6 bases and J shed 0 bases, with 16 bases lying between them. This CDR3 is built from 16 residues. In germline, CDR1 is MNHEY, CDR2 SMNVEV (reference sequence). CDR3 bases: TGTGCCAGCAGCCCACCGGGACTGCCAAGCACAGATACGCAGTATTTT. This encodes CASSPPGLPSTDTQYF.